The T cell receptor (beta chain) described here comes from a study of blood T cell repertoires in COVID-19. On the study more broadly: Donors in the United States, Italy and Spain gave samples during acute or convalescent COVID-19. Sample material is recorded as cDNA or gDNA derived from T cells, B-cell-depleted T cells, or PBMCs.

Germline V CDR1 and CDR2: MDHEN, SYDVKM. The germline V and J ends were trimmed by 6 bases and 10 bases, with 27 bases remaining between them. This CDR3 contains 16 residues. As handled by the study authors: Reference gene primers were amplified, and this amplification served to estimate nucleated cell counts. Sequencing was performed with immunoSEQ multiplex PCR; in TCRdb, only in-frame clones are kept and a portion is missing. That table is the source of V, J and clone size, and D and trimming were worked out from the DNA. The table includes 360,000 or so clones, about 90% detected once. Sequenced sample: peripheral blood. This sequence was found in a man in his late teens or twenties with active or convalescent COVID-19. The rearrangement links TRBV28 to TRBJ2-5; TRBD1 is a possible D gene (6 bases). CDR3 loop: CASSRRDTRAKMGQYF. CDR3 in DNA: TGTGCCAGCAGCCGCCGGGACACCCGGGCCAAGATGGGCCAGTACTTC.